This T cell receptor (beta chain) was sequenced during a study of cytomegalovirus exposure and HLA in healthy donors (dated by TCRdb to the late 2010s). For the study in its entirety: According to an earlier analysis of several hundred of the donors, about 170 million T cells yielded approximately 120 million unique TCR beta sequences and around 300 Gb of sequence data. An early release covering about 600 HLA-typed donors comprised roughly 300 gigabases of sequencing data and around 85 million unique TCR sequences. Among the roughly 400 genotyped donors, about 83% belonged to the genetic ancestry cluster associated with self-reported Caucasian donors. The study aimed to test whether cataloging public T cell receptors could reveal signatures of past pathogen exposure. The study used immunosequencing to profile the T cell repertoires of several hundred subjects and linked those repertoires to cytomegalovirus serostatus. A separate validation cohort of roughly 130 different subjects was used in addition to the 666-subject first cohort. To predict cytomegalovirus infection status, the study brought together high-throughput TCR immunosequencing, statistical association of individual TCRs with disease status, and machine learning. A later analysis re-analyzed previously published TCR beta repertoires from several hundred donors and added high-resolution HLA genotyping to study TCR occurrence patterns. The later analysis used no new phenotypic data to find candidate immune exposures, relying instead on TCR beta sequences and their occurrence across donors. To decide whether each TCR beta V gene segment behaved as functional or pseudogenic, an earlier analysis of nearly 600 of the donors relied on high-throughput TCR beta sequencing. Alongside the repertoire data, information on donor age, sex, ethnicity and CMV serostatus was compiled. A later genetic analysis took genome-wide SNP genotypes for about 60% of the roughly 670 donors and used that subset as a discovery cohort. Every repertoire in the discovery cohort had been generated on one and the same sequencing platform. Class I and class II HLA loci were covered by the typing at four-digit resolution. Typing coverage varied by locus: roughly 629-630 donors for A, B, C, DRB1 and DQB1; more than 500 for DQA1; around 610 for DPA1; under 490 for DPB1. Four to six DR-DQ haplotypes were handled as single units for association and clustering because linkage in the cohort was strong. Among 300 to 450 genotyped donors of the cohort, an average of 235,054 unique TCR beta nucleotide sequences were sequenced per donor, roughly a sixth of them non-productive.

Library prep was done by the immunoSEQ multiplex PCR assay. For the multiplex PCR, a mixture combining 60 forward primers for TCR Vbeta segments and 13 reverse primers for TCR Jbeta segments was used. The CDR3 region of rearranged TCR beta genes was amplified from genomic DNA with a multiplex PCR assay. Amplified TCR beta libraries were sequenced as 87-base-pair reads on the Illumina HiSeq System. Per the source publication's procedure: In a later analysis, about 80 million unique TCR beta chains were counted across the 500 to 850 repertoires, and roughly 11 million of these chains were shared by at least two donors. Raw reads were error-corrected and collapsed into unique sequences with a nearest-neighbor algorithm that merged closely related sequences to remove PCR and sequencing errors. CDR3 sequences were aligned to IMGT reference sequences to assign V, D and J gene segments. For a sequence to be retained, at least a six-nucleotide match to both a V gene segment and a J gene segment was required. A rearrangement was called productive if the CDR3 had no stop codons and remained in frame with V and J, and every other rearrangement was called non-productive. CDR3 was defined by IMGT convention, running from the second conserved V-encoded cysteine to the conserved J-encoded phenylalanine. Sequences without an unambiguous match to a single V gene segment were excluded from the earlier analysis of approximately 560 of the donors. An earlier analysis of around 600 of the donors classified V segments as functional when productive rearrangements were above 56.7% and as segregating when the standard deviation between donors was above 5%. A statistical classification framework was built for diagnosing cytomegalovirus status from the catalog of TCR beta chain sequences. In a later analysis, V and J genes were assigned by comparing TCR nucleotide sequences against IMGT/GENE-DB human TR gene sequences. A later analysis assigned CDR3 sequences and most-parsimonious VDJ recombination scenarios with the TCRdist pipeline. A later analysis defined each TCR beta chain by its CDR3 amino acid sequence plus V-gene family, and excluded reads lacking a unique V-gene family. As a way to deal with suspected cross-contamination and a sequencing artifact, a later analysis dropped nearly 600 nucleotide sequences that were highly shared and had low generation probability. For each public chain, a later analysis derived a clonal expansion index from normalized ranks of inferred template counts within each repertoire. In a later analysis, generation probabilities were computed using a VDJ recombination model fitted to out-of-frame rearrangements, and the results were checked against IGoR. A later analysis scored TCR-TCR, TCR-HLA and TCR-CMV co-occurrence with hypergeometric tests, applying a repertoire-size bias correction to TCR pairs. In a later analysis, false discovery rates were estimated by permuting HLA or CMV assignments 20 times. In a later analysis, co-occurring TCRs were grouped with DBSCAN, and TCRdist sequence similarity was added when clustering was performed within HLA-allele-positive subsets. Repertoires with fewer than 30,000 or more than 120,000 public chains were left out of co-occurrence clustering, as were four to six repertoires with anomalous nucleotide sharing. The table comes from immuneACCESS by way of TCRdb, which keeps in-frame sequences with V and J called. Part of the clones is missing from these tables; in studies checked, under half for an unresolved V gene and the rest for unknown reasons. The DNA gave D and trimming, while V, J and clone size come from that table. This sample is represented by fewer than 100,000 clones; 65% to 85% of them were singletons. Of the sample, roughly 3.2% falls within the top ten clones.

General study outcomes and caveats: The authors suggested that the approach could potentially be extended to other disease states and immunological phenotypes. A total of 150 or so TCR beta chains were listed by the study as associated with cytomegalovirus. Strong co-occurrence of HLA alleles, especially DR and DQ, made assigning TCR associations to individual alleles difficult. In a later genetic analysis, fewer N-insertions in productive TCRs were reported among donors in an Asian-associated ancestry cluster than the approximately 670-donor mean. A cluster of highly shared sequence variants was judged likely to represent a technical artifact of the sequencing pipeline. Because HLA typing was unavailable for some donors at each locus, only the typed subset was used in association tests. Most TCR sequences were observed very rarely across donors, whereas some public TCRs were present in many individuals. A further reported finding was that TCR beta sequences accurately predicted the HLA-A and HLA-B alleles for most subjects in the first cohort. A later analysis reported that several top co-occurrence clusters appeared linked to parvovirus B19, influenza, CMV and Epstein-Barr virus. Linkage disequilibrium might explain the correlated functional status among segregating V segments, but an unknown experimental factor could not be excluded. In a later analysis, the rate of TCR association differed among HLA loci, with DRB1 alleles having the most associated TCRs and HLA-C alleles having the fewest. Most CMV-associated TCR beta chains appeared to be HLA-restricted in a later analysis, and the HLA associations seemed to be driven largely by CMV exposure. In an earlier analysis of some 640 of the donors, most TCR beta V segments were observed in productive rearrangements about 87% or about 30% of the time, broadly matching IMGT annotations. The cohort was sequenced for TCR beta chains only, and without alpha or paired-chain data the features that could be detected were limited. V-gene and J-gene trimming of TCR beta chains was associated with a missense DCLRE1C variant in a later genetic analysis, and the association was replicated in an independent cohort. Some IMGT-functional V segments, including TRBV6-2 and TRBV6-3, could not be distinguished by the 87-base-pair reads and were therefore excluded. Immune exposure information for the cohort was limited to CMV serostatus. The classifier was reported to diagnose cytomegalovirus status with high specificity and sensitivity in both the original and validation cohorts. In a later analysis, HLA-associated TCR beta chains were found to be more clonally expanded and to have lower generation probabilities than equally common non-associated chains. Presence/absence analyses assumed roughly uniform sequencing depth across donors, an assumption that may not hold. A later analysis associated about 17,000 TCR beta sequences with specific HLA alleles at a false discovery rate of 0.05. Because counts were too low, roughly 17 rarely observed V segments, including chromosome 9 orphons, were left out of the earlier analysis of 587 of the donors. In vitro tests confirmed that a few of the cytomegalovirus-associated TCR beta chains recognize cytomegalovirus antigens.

This clone was seen once. Its antigen is currently not known. Base qualities are not recorded, but no much larger clone differs from it by a single base. The cohort was made up of 500 to 850 healthy bone marrow donors. All cohort members were sampled while nominally healthy, although unrecorded immune exposures were likely present. The donor tested CMV seronegative, placing the donor among the roughly 350 seronegative members of the cohort. Every donor gave a peripheral blood sample, and the peripheral blood mononuclear cells from that sample were used for TCR beta sequencing. The Qiagen DNeasy Blood Extraction Kit was used to extract genomic DNA from the blood cell samples. The junction shows trimming of 6 bases on V and 6 bases on J, plus 15 bases between the germline ends. Measured from the cysteine to the phenylalanine, the CDR3 is 13 residues long. Kept here is only the CDR3 DNA, which spans 39 bases and is read in frame from base 1. Looking up the germline V gene yields CDR1 SQVTM and CDR2 ANQGSEA.

This receptor was identified in a man aged 35 to 55 in good health and CMV-seronegative. What was sequenced was PBMCs. The rearranged segments are TRBV29-1 and TRBJ2-4, with TRBD1 as a weak D call on 6 bases. The DNA sequence is as follows: TGCAGCGTAGCAGGGGAAGAAGGAAACATTCAGTACTTC. It codes for CSVAGEEGNIQYF.